What follows describes a single T cell receptor (beta chain). The repertoire was sequenced with immunoSEQ multiplex PCR; TCRdb's copy has only in-frame clones and lacks some. Among 150,000 to 200,000 clones listed, 89% were seen once. Participant reports of clinical history set cohort assignment. This entry belongs to a study of blood T cell repertoires in COVID-19. Study details: Sites in the United States, Italy and Spain provided acute and convalescent COVID-19 samples.

The length of the CDR3 is 14 residues. J gave up 2 bases and V 6 bases, and 7 bases lay outside the gene matches. Germline loops: CDR1 LNHDA, CDR2 SQIVND (reference sequence). This chain uses TRBV19 with TRBJ2-7; 7 bases agree with TRBD1. Sequencing input: PBMCs or T cells enriched from blood (not recorded which). This clonotype was sampled from a woman aged 40 to 55 with acute COVID-19. Here the CDR3 reads CASRETGKPYEQYF. The DNA of the CDR3 is TGTGCCAGTAGGGAGACAGGGAAACCCTACGAGCAGTACTTC.